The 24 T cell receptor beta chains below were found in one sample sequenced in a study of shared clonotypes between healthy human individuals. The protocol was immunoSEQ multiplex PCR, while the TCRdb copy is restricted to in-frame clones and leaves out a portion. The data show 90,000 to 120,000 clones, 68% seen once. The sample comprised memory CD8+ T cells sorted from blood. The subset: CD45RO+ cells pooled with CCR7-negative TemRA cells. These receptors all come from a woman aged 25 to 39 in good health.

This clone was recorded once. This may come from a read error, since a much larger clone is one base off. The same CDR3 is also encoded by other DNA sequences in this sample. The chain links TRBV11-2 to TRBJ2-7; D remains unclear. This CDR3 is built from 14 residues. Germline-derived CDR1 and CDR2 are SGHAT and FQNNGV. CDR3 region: CASSLGLASYEQYF. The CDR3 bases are TGTGCTAGCAGCTTAGGCCTTGCTTCCTACGAGCAGTACTTC.

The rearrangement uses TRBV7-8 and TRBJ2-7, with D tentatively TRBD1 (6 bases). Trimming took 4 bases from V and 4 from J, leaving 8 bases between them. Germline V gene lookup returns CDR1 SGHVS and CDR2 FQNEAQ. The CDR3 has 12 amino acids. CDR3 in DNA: TGTGCCAGCAGCTCGACAGGATACGAGCAGTACTTC. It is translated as CASSSTGYEQYF.

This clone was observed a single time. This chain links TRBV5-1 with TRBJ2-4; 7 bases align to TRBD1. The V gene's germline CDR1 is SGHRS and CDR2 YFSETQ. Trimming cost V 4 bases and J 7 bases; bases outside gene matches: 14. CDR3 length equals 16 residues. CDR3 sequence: CASSRGGLQDSNIQYF. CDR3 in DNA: TGCGCCAGCAGCCGAGGGGGCTTACAGGATTCGAACATTCAGTACTTC.

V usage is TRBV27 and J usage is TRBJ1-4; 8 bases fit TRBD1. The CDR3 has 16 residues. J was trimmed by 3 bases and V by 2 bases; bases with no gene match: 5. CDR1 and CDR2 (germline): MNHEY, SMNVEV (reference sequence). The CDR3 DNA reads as TGTGCCAGCAGTTTAATTCCGGGACAGGCTAATGAAAAACTGTTTTTT. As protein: CASSLIPGQANEKLFF.

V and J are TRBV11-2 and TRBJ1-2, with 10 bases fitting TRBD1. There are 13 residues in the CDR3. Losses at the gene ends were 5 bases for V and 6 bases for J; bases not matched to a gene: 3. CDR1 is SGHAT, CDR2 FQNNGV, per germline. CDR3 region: CASSPGQGDGYTF. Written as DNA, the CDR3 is TGTGCCAGCAGCCCAGGACAGGGGGATGGCTACACCTTC.

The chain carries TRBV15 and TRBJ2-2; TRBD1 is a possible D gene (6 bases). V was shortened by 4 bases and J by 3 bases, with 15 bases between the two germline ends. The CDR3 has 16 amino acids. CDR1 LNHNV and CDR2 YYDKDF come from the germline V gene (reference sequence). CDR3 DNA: TGTGCCACCAGCAACCCCACCAGGGGCGACACCGGGGAGCTGTTTTTT. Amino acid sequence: CATSNPTRGDTGELFF.

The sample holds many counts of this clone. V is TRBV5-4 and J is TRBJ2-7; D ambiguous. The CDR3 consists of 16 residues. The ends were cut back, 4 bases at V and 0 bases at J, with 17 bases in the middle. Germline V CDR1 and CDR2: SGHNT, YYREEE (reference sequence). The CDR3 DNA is TGTGCCAGCAGCCAAGATCTGGGGAAGGGCTCCTACGAGCAGTACTTC. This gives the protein CASSQDLGKGSYEQYF.

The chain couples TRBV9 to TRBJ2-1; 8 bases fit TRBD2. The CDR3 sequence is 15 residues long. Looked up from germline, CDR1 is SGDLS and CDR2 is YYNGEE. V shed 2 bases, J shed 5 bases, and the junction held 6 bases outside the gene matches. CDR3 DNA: TGTGCCAGCAGCGTTCTCACTAGCGGACACAATGAGCAGTTCTTC. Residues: CASSVLTSGHNEQFF. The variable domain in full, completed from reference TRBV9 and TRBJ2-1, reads DSGVTQTPKHLITATGQRVTLRCSPRSGDLSVYWYQQSLDQGLQFLIQYYNGEERAKGNILERFSAQQFPDLHSELNLSSLELGDSALYFCASSVLTSGHNEQFFGPGTRLTVL.

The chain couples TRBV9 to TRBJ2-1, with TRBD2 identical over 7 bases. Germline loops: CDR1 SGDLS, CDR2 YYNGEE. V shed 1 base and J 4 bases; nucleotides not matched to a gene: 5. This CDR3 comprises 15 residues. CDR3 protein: CASSVRGDRYNEQFF. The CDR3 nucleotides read TGTGCCAGCAGCGTACGGGGGGACCGTTACAATGAGCAGTTCTTC.

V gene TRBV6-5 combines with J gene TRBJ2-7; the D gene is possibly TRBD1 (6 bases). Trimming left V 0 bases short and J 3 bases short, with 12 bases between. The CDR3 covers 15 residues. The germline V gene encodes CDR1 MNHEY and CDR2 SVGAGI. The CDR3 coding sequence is TGTGCCAGCAGTTACTCGGACAGCGACGGCTACGAGCAGTACTTC. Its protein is CASSYSDSDGYEQYF.

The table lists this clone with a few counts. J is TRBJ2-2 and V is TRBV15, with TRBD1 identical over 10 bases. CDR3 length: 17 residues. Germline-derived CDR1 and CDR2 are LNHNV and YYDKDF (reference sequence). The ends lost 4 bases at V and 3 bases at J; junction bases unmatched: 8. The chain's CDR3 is CATSITGTGAHTGELFF. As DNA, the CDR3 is TGTGCCACCAGCATAACCGGGACAGGGGCCCACACCGGGGAGCTGTTTTTT.

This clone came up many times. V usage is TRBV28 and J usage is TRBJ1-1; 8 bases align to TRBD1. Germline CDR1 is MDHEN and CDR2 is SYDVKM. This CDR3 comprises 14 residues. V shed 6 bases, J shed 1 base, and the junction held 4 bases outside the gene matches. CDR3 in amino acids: CASRRQGKNTEAFF. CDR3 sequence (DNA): TGTGCCAGCAGACGACAGGGGAAGAACACTGAAGCTTTCTTT.

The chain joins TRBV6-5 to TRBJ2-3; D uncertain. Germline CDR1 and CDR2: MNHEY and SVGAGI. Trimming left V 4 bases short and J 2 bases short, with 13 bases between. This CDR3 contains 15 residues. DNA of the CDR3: TGTGCCAGCAGTTCCCCTAGTTGGCTCACAGATACGCAGTATTTT. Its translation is CASSSPSWLTDTQYF.

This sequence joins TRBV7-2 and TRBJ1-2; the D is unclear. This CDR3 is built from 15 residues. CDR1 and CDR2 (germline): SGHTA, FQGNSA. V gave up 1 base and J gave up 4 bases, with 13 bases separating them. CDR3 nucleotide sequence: TGTGCCAGCAGCTTAGGGCCCCTAGGTCTCTATGGCTACACCTTC. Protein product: CASSLGPLGLYGYTF.

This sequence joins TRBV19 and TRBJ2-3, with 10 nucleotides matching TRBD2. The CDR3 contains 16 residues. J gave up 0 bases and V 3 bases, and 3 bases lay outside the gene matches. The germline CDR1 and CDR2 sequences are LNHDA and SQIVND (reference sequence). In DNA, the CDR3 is TGTGCCAGTAGTATTCTAGCGGGAGCCAGCACAGATACGCAGTATTTT. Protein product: CASSILAGASTDTQYF.

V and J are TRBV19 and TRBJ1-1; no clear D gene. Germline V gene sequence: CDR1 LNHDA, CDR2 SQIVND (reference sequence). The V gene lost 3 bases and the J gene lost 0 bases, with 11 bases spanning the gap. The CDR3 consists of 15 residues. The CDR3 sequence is CASSISGGMNTEAFF. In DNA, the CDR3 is TGTGCCAGTAGTATCTCGGGCGGCATGAACACTGAAGCTTTCTTT.

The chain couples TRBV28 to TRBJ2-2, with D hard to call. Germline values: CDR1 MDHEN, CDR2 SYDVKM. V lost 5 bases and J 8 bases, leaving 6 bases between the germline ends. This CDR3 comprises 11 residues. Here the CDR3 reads CASSPEGELFF. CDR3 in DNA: TGTGCCAGCAGTCCTGAGGGGGAGCTGTTTTTT.

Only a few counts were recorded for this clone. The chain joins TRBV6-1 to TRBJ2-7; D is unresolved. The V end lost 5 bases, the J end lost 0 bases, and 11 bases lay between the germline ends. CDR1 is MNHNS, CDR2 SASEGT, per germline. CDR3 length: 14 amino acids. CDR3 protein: CASSSLGSSYEQYF. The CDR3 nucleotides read TGTGCCAGCAGTTCTCTTGGTTCCTCCTACGAGCAGTACTTC.

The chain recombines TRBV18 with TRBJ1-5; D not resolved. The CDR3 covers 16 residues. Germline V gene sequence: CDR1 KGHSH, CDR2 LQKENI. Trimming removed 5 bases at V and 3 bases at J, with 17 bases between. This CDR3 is CASSVRRRGVNQPQHF. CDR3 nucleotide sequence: TGTGCCAGCTCAGTCCGACGAAGAGGAGTCAATCAGCCCCAGCATTTT.

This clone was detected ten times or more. This CDR3 is CASSFEPITNYGYTF. As DNA, the CDR3 is TGTGCCAGCAGCTTTGAACCGATCACTAACTATGGCTACACCTTC. The chain links TRBV28 to TRBJ1-2; D is ambiguous. Between the trimmed V and J ends, which lost 6 bases and 0 bases, there was a span of 14 bases. This CDR3 comprises 15 residues. Germline loops: CDR1 MDHEN, CDR2 SYDVKM.

In DNA form, the CDR3 reads TGTGCCAGCAGTAGGGTGAACACTGAAGCTTTCTTT. It encodes CASSRVNTEAFF. This chain uses TRBV2 with TRBJ1-1; D call uncertain. Germline V gene lookup returns CDR1 SNHLY and CDR2 FYNNEI. The CDR3 is 12 amino acids. V lost 5 bases and J lost 0, with 4 bases in between.

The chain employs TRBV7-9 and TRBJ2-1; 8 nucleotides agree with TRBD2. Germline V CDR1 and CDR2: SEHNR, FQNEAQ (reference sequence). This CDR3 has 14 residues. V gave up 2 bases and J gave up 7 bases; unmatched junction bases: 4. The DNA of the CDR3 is TGTGCCAGCAGCTTATTACTAGCGGAAAATGAGCAGTTCTTC. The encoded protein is CASSLLLAENEQFF.

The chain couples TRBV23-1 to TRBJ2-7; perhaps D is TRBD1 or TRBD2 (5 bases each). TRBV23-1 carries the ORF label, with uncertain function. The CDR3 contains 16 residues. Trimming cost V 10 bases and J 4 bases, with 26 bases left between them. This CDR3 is CATRLSTGQRTYEQYF. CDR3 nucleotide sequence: TGCGCCACTCGTCTGTCCACGGGGCAGCGCACTTACGAGCAGTACTTC.

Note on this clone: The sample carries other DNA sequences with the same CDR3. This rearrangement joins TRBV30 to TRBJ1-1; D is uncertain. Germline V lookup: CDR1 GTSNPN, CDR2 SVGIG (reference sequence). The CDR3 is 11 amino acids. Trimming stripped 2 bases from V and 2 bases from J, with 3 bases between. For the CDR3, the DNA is TGTGCCTGGAGTCGCAACACTGAAGCTTTCTTT. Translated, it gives CAWSRNTEAFF.